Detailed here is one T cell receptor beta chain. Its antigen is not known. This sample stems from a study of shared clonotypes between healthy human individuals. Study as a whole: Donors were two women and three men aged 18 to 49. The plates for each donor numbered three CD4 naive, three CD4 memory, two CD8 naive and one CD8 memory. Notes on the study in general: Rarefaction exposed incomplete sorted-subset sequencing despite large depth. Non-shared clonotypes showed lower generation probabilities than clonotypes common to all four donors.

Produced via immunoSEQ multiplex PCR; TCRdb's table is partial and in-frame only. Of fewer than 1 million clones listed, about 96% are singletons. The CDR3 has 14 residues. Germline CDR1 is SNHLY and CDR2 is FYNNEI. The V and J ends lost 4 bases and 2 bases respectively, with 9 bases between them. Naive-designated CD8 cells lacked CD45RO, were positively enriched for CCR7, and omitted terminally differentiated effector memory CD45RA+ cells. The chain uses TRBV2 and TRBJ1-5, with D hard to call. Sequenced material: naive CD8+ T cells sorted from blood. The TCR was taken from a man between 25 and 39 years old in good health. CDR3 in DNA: TGTGCCAGCAGTGCTTCCCTGGGCAATCAGCCCCAGCATTTT. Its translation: CASSASLGNQPQHF.